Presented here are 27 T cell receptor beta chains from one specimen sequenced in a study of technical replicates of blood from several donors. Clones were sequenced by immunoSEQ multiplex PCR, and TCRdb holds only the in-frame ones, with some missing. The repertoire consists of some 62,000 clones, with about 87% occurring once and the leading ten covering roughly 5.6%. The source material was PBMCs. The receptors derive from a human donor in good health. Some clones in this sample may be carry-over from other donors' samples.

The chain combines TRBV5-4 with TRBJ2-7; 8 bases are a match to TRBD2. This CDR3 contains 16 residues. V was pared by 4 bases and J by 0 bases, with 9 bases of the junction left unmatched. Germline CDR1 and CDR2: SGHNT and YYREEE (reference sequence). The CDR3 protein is CASSTGGGLGSYEQYF. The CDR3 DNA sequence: TGTGCCAGCAGCACGGGAGGGGGGCTCGGCTCCTACGAGCAGTACTTC.

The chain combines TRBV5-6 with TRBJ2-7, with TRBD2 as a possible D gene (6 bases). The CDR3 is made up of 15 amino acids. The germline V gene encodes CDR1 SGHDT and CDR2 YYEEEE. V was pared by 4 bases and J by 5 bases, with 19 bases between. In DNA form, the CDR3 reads TGTGCCAGCAGCCCTTGGGGCGGACGGGAGAACGAGCAGTACTTC. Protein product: CASSPWGGRENEQYF.

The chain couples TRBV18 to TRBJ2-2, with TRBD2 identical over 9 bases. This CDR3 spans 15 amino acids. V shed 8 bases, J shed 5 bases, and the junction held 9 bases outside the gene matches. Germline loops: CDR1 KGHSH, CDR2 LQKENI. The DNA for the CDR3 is TGTGCCAGCCAAGCTAGCGGGACTGAAACCGGGGAGCTGTTTTTT. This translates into CASQASGTETGELFF.

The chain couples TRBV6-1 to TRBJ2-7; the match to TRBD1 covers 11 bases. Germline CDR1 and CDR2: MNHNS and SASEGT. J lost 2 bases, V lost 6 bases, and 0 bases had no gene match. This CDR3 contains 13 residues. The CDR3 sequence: CASRGQGAYEQYF. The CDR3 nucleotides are TGTGCCAGCAGGGGACAGGGGGCCTACGAGCAGTACTTC.

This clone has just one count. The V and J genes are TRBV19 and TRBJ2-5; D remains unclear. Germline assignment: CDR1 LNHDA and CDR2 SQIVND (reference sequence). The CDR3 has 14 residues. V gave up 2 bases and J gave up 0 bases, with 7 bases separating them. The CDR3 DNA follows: TGTGCCAGTAGTATAACACCGTACCAAGAGACCCAGTACTTC. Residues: CASSITPYQETQYF.

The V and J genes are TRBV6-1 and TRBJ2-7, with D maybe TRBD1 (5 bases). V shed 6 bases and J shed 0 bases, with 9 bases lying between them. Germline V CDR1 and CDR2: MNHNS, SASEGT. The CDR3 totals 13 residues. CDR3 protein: CASRLTVSYEQYF. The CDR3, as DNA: TGTGCCAGCAGGCTGACAGTCTCCTACGAGCAGTACTTC.

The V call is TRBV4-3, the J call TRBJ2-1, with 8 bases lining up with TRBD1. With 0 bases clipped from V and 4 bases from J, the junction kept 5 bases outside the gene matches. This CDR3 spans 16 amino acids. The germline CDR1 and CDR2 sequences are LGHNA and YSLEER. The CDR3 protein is CASSQDGQGAYNEQFF. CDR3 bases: TGCGCCAGCAGCCAAGACGGGCAGGGGGCATACAATGAGCAGTTCTTC.

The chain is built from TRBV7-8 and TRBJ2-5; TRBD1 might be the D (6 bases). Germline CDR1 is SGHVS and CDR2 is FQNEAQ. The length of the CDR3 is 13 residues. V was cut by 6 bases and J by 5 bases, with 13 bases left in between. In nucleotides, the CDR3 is TGTGCCAGCAGGGGATGGGGGCGGGAGACCCAGTACTTC. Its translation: CASRGWGRETQYF.

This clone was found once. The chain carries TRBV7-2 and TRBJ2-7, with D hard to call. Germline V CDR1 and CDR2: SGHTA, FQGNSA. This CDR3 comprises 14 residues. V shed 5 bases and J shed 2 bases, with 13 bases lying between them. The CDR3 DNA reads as TGTGCCAGCAGCAACTACACCCTGCCCTACGAGCAGTACTTC. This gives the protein CASSNYTLPYEQYF. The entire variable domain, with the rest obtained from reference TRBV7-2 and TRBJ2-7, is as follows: GAGVSQSPSNKVTEKGKDVELRCDPISGHTALYWYRQSLGQGLEFLIYFQGNSAPDKSGLPSDRFSAERTGGSVSTLTIQRTQQEDSAVYLCASSNYTLPYEQYFGPGTRLTVT.

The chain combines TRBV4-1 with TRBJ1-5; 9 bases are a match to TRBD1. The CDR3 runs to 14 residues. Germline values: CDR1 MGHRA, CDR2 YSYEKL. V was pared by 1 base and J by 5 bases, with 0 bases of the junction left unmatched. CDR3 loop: CASSQGDRDQPQHF. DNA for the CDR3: TGCGCCAGCAGCCAAGGGGACAGGGATCAGCCCCAGCATTTT.

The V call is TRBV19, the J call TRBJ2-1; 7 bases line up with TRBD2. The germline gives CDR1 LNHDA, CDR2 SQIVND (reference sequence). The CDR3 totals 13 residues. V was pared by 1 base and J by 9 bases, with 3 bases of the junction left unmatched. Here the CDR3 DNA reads TGTGCCAGTAGTATAGTCTCGGGAGGTGAGCAGTTCTTC. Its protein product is CASSIVSGGEQFF.

CDR3 DNA sequence: TGCGCCAGCAGCTCCCAGGGTGGCACCGGGGAGCTGTTTTTT. This sequence encodes CASSSQGGTGELFF. The V and J genes are TRBV5-1 and TRBJ2-2; perhaps TRBD1 as D (5 bases). The germline V gene has CDR1 SGHRS and CDR2 YFSETQ. CDR3 length equals 14 residues. The V gene lost 3 bases and the J gene lost 4 bases, with 10 bases spanning the gap. Full variable domain (rest looked up from reference TRBV5-1 and TRBJ2-2): KAGVTQTPRYLIKTRGQQVTLSCSPISGHRSVSWYQQTPGQGLQFLFEYFSETQRNKGNFPGRFSGRQFSNSRSEMNVSTLELGDSALYLCASSSQGGTGELFFGEGSRLTVL.

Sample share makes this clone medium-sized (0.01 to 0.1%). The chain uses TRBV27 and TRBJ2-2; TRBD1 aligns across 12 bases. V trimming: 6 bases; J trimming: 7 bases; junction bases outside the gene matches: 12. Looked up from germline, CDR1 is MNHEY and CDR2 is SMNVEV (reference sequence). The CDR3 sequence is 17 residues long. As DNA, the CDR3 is TGTGCCAGCAGCCAAACCGGGACAGGGGGCTACGGCGGGGAGCTGTTTTTT. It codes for CASSQTGTGGYGGELFF.

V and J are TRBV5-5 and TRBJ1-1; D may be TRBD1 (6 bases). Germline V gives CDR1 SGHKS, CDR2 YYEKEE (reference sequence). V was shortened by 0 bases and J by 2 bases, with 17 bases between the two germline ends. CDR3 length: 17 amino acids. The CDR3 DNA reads TGTGCCAGCAGCTTGGTACTTTCTGGGGGCGAAAACACTGAAGCTTTCTTT. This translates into CASSLVLSGGENTEAFF.

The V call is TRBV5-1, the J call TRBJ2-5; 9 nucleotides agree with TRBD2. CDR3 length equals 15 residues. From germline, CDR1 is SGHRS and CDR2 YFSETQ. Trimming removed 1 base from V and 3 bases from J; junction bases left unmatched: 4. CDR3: CASSLIQRGEETQYF. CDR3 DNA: TGCGCCAGCAGCTTGATCCAGCGGGGGGAAGAGACCCAGTACTTC.

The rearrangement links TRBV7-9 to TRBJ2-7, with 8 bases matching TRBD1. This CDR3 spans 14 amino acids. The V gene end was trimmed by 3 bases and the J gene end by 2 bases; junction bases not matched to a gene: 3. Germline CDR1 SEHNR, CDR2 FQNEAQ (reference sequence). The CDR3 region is CASSLDRAAYEQYF. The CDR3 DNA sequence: TGTGCCAGCAGCTTGGACAGGGCGGCCTACGAGCAGTACTTC.

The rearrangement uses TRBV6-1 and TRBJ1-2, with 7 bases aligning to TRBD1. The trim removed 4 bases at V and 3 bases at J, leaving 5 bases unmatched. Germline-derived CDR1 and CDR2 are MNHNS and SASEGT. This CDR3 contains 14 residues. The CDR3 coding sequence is TGTGCCAGCAGTGGGAAAGGGGGCCACTATGGCTACACCTTC. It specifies CASSGKGGHYGYTF.

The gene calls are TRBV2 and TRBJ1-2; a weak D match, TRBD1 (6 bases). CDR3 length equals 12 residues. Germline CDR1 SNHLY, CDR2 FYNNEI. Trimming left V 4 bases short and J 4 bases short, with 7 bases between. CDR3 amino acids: CASSADSYGYTF. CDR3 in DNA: TGTGCCAGCAGTGCGGACAGCTATGGCTACACCTTC. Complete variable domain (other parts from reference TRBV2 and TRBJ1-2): EPEVTQTPSHQVTQMGQEVILRCVPISNHLYFYWYRQILGQKVEFLVSFYNNEISEKSEIFDDQFSVERPDGSNFTLKIRSTKLEDSAMYFCASSADSYGYTFGSGTRLTVV.

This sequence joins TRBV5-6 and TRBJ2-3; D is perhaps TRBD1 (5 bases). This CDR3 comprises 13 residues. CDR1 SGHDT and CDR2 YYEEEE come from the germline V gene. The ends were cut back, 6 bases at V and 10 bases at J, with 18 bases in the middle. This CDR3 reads CASNNRNFYAQYF. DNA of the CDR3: TGTGCCAGCAATAACAGGAATTTTTACGCGCAGTATTTT.

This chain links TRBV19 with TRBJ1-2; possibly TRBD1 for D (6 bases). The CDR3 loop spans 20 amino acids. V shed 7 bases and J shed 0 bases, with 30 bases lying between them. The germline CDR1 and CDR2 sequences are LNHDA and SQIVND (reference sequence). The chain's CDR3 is CASNERPTTLGAGPNYGYTF. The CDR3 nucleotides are TGTGCCAGTAACGAAAGACCAACCACCCTGGGGGCAGGGCCTAACTATGGCTACACCTTC.

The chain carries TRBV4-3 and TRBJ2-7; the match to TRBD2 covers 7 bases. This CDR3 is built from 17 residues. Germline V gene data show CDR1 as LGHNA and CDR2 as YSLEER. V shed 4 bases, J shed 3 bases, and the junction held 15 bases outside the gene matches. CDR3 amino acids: CASSRQWGGSFIYEQYF. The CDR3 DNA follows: TGCGCCAGCAGCCGGCAGTGGGGCGGGAGTTTCATCTACGAGCAGTACTTC.

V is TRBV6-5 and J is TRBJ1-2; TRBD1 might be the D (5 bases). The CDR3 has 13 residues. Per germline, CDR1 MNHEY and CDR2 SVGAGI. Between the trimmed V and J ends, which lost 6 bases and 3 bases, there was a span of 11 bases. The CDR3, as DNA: TGTGCCAGCAGCCCGGACAACTACTATGGCTACACCTTC. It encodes CASSPDNYYGYTF.

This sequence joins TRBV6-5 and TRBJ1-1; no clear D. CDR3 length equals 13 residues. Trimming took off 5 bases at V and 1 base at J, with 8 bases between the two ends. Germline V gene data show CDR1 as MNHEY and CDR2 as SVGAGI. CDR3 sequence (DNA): TGTGCCAGCAGTGGCATCCCGAACACTGAAGCTTTCTTT. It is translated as CASSGIPNTEAFF.

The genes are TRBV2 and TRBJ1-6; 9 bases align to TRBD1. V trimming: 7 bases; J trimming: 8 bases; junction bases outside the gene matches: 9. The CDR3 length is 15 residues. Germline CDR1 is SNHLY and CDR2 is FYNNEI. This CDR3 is CASKDRTGADSPLHF. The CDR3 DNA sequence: TGTGCCAGCAAAGACCGGACAGGGGCAGATTCACCCCTCCACTTT.

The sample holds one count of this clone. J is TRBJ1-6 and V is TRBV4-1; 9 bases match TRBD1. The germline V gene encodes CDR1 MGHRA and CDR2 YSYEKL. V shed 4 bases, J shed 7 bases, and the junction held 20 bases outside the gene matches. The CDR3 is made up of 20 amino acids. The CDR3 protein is CASSRADGTGRLIGNSPLHF. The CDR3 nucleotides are TGCGCCAGCAGCCGAGCGGACGGGACAGGGCGACTAATTGGGAATTCACCCCTCCACTTT.

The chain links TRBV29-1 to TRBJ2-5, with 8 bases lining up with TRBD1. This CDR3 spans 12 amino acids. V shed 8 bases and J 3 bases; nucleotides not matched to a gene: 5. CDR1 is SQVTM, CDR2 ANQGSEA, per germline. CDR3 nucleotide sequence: TGCAGCTCGGCACAGGGGGAAGAGACCCAGTACTTC. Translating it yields CSSAQGEETQYF.

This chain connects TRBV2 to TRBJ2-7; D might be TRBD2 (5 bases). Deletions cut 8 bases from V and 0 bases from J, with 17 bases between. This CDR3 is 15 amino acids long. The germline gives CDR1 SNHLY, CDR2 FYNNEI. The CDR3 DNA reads TGTGCCAGCTCGAGATGGACTTCCAGCTCCTACGAGCAGTACTTC. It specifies CASSRWTSSSYEQYF.